What follows is one T cell receptor (beta chain) and its context. In its sample, this clonotype was seen many times. It has no known antigen specificity. Per-nucleotide qualities are absent, and no much larger clonotype sits a single base away. CDR3 length: 13 amino acids, cysteine to phenylalanine. The only DNA kept is the CDR3, 39 bases in frame from the first base. V sheds 5 bases and J sheds 7 bases, leaving 14 bases between their ends. CDR1 and CDR2, per the germline V gene, are MDHEN and SYDVKM. This entry is derived from a study of early T cells in non-severe SARS-CoV-2 infection (dated by TCRdb to about 2021). Turning to the overall study: Bulk RNA from unsorted whole blood was used for TCR sequencing, so alpha and beta chains could not be paired. The study at large found these results: VDJdb matching was skewed toward anti-spike CD8 responses and likely underestimated virus-specific expansions by missing private and CD4 specificities.

The method was 5' RACE. The reads were generated on a NextSeq 500. To correct for sequencing error and PCR bias, the TCR library protocol tagged individual cDNA molecules with unique molecular identifiers. Both TCR alpha and beta chains were sequenced, and tight co-correlation was observed between alpha and beta sequence abundances in each sample. In the original analysis: V gene, J gene and CDR3 annotation of TCR sequences was performed with Decombinator V4. TCRs were defined as expanded if a significant change between any two time points was detected under a Poisson model with p below 0.0001. TCR abundances were normalised to the total number of TCRs sequenced per sample and expressed as counts per million. MAIT TCRs were defined by TRAV1-2 paired with TRAJ12, TRAJ20 or TRAJ33, and iNKT TCRs by TRAV10 paired with TRAJ18. A search of VDJdb, accessed on 1 November 2021, was run for TCRs annotated to CMV, EBV and SARS-CoV-2, with TCRs annotated for multiple antigens excluded. TCRdb ran its own pipeline on the public reads, namely fastp trimming at Q25 and MiXCR clone calling, and kept in-frame beta chains. Identical CDR3 protein sequences are pooled into one entry, listed with their most common genes and DNA. The authors' filters were not applied to this entry. Here the sample has 35,000 to 55,000 distinct CDR3 sequences; 11% occur a single time. The ten most abundant clones make up about a fifth of the sample.

This was a case-control study nested in a cohort of healthcare workers in London, UK, who had nasopharyngeal swab PCR tests and blood samples taken every week. Between 23 and 31 March 2020, the week of the UK lockdown, healthcare workers were enrolled and then followed up weekly for as long as 16 weeks. The rearranged segments are TRBV28 and TRBJ2-5; a confident D gene designation cannot be given. The sample consisted of whole blood. The clonotype comes from an adult who was a healthcare worker with PCR-confirmed SARS-CoV-2 infection or an uninfected control (not recorded which). The bases are TGTGCCAGCAGTCCCTATCGCTCGGGGACCCAGTACTTC. This codes for CASSPYRSGTQYF. Reference TRBV28 and TRBJ2-5 proteins supply the regions before and after the CDR3; the full variable domain is: DVKVTQSSRYLVKRTGEKVFLECVQDMDHENMFWYRQDPGLGLRLIYFSYDVKMKEKGDIPEGYSVSREKKERFSLILESASTNQTSMYLCASSPYRSGTQYFGPGTRLLVL.